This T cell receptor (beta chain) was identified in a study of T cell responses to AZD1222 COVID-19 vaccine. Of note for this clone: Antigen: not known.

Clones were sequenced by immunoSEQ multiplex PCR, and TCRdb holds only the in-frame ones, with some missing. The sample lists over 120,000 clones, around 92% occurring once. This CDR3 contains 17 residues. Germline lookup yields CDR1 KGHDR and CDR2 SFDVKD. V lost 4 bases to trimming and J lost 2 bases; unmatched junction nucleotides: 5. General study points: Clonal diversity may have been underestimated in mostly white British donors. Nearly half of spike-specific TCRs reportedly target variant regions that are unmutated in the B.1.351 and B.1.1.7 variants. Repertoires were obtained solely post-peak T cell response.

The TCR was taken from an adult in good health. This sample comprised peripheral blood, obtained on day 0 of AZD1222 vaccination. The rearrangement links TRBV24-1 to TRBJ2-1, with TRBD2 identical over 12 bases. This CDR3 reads CATSERLAGETYNEQFF. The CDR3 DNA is TGTGCCACCAGTGAAAGACTAGCGGGGGAGACCTACAATGAGCAGTTCTTC.